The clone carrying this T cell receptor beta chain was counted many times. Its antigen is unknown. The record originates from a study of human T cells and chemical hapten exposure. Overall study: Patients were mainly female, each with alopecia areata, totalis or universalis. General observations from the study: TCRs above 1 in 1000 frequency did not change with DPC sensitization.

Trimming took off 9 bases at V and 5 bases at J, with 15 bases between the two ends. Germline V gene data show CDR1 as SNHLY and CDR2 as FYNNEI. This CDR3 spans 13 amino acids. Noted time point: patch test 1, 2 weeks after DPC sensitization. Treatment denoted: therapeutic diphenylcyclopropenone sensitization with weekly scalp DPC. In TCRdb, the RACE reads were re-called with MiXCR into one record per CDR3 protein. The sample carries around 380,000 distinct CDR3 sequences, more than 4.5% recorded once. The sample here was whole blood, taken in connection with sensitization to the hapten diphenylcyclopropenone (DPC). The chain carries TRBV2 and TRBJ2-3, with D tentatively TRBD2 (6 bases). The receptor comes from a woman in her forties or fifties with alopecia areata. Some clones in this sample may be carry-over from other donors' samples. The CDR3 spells CARGTGRLDTQYF. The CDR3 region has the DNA TGTGCCAGGGGGACTGGCCGCTTAGATACGCAGTATTTT.